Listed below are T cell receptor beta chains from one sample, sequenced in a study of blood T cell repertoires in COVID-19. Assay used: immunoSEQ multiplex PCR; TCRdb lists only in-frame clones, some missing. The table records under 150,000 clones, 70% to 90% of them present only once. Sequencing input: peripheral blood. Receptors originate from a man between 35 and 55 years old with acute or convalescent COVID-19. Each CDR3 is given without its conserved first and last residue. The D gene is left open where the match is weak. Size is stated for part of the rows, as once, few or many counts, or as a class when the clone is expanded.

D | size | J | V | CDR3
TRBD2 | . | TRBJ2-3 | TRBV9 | ASTWTSGGTDTQY
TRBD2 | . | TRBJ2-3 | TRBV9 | ASSVTSGGAIASTDTQY
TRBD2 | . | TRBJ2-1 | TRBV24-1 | ATSDPSPPPSGGNEQF
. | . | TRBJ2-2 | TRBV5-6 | ASSFYRSNTGELF
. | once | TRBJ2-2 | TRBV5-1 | ASSLVVNTGELF
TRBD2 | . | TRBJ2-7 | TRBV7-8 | ASSLWASGGAFTPYEQY
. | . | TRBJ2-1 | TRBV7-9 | ASSLEGPSGEPNDEQF
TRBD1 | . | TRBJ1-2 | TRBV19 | ASSTGQATNYGYT
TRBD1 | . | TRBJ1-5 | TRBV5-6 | ASSKTGLINQPQH
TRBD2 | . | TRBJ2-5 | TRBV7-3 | ASSATSGGALETQY
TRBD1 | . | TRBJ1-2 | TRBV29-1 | SAPDRGGYGYT
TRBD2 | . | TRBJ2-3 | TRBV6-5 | ASLFSGGVGDTQY
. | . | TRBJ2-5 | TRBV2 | ATHTSSGGIFQETQY
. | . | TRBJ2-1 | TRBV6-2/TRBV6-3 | ASSYSSDIEQF
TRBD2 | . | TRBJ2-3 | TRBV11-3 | ASSLGGTSGGTDTQY
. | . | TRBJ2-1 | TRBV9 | ASSPQGQGLADEQF
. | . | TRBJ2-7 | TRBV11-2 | ASSFHGVSYEQY
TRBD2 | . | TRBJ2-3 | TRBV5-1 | ASSLTSGGAGDTQY
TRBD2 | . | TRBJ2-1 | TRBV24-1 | ATSDLSGGAYNEQF
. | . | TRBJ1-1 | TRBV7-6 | ASSPGTINTEAF
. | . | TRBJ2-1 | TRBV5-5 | ASSPRDSYNEQF
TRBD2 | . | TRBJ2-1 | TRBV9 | ASSTYPGTSGEGEQF
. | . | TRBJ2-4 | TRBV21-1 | ASSSGDRGFAKNIQY
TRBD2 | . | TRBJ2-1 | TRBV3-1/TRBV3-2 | ASSQDRTSGAQSIYNEQF
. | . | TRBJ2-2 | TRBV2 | ASRAGAQGELF
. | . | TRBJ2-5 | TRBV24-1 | ATMRADQETQY
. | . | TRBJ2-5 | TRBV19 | ATSQGAQETQY
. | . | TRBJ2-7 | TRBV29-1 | SVVPGHRDSYEQY
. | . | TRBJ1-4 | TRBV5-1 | ASSLVAENEKLF
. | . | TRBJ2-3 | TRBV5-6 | ASTTPADTQY
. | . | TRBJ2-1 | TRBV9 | ASSVARDQGGNEQF
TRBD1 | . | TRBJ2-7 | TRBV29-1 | SVDGQGYEQY
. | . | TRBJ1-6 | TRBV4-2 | ASSQDGRESSYNSPLH
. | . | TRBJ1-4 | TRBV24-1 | ATSDLYSEKLF
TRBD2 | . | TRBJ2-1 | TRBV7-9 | ASSLGFGGAHNEQF
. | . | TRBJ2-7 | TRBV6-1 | ASSEAPQRRSYEQY